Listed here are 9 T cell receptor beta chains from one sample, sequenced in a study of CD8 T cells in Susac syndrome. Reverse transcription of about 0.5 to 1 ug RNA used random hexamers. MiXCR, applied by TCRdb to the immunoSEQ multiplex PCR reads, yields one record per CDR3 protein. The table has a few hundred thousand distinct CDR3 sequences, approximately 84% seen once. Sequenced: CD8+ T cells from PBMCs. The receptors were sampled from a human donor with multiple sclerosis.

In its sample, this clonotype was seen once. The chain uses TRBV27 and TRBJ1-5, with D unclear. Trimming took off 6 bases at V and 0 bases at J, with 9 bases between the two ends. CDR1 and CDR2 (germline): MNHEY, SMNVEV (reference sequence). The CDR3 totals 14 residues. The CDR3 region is CASSSVYSNQPQHF. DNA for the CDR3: TGTGCCAGCAGCTCAGTTTATAGCAATCAGCCCCAGCATTTT.

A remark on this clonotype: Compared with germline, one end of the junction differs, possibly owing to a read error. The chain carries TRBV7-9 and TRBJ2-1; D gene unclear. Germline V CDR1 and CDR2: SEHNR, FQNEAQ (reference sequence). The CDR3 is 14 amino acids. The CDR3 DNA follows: TGTGTCAGCAGCCCAAAATCCCCCTACAATGAGCAGTTCTTC. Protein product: CVSSPKSPYNEQFF.

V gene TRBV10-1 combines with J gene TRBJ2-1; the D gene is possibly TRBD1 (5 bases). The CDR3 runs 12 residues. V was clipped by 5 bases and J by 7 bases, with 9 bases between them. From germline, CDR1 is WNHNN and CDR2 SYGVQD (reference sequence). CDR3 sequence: CASSYGANEQFF. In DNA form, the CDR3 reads TGCGCCAGCAGTTATGGGGCTAATGAGCAGTTCTTC.

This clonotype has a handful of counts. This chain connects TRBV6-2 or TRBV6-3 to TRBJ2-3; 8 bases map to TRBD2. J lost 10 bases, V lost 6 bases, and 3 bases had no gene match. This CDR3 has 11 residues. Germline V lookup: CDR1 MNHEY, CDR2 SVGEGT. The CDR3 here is CASRLTSAQYF. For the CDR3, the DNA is TGTGCCAGCAGATTGACTAGCGCGCAGTATTTT.

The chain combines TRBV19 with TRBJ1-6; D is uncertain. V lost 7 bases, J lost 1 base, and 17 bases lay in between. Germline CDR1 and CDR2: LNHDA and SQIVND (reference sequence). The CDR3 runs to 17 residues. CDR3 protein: CASTAKVRVSYNSPLHF. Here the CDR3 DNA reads TGTGCCAGTACCGCTAAGGTCCGGGTTTCCTATAATTCACCCCTCCACTTT. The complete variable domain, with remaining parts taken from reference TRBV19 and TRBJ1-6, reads DGGITQSPKYLFRKEGQNVTLSCEQNLNHDAMYWYRQDPGQGLRLIYYSQIVNDFQKGDIAEGYSVSREKKESFPLTVTSAQKNPTAFYLCASTAKVRVSYNSPLHFGNGTRLTVT.

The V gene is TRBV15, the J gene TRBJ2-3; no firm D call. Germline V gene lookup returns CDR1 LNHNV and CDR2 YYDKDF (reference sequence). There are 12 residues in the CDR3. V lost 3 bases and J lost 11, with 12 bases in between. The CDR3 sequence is CATSRPGPRQYF. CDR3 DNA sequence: TGTGCCACCAGCAGGCCGGGCCCCAGGCAGTATTTT. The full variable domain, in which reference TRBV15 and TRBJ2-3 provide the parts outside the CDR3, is DAMVIQNPRYQVTQFGKPVTLSCSQTLNHNVMYWYQQKSSQAPKLLFHYYDKDFNNEADTPDNFQSRRPNTSFCFLDIRSPGLGDTAMYLCATSRPGPRQYFGPGTRLTVL.

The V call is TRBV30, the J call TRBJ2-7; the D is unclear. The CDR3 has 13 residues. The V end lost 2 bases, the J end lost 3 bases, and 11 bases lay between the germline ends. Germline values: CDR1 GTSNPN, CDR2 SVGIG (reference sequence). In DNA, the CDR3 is TGTGCCTGGAGTTTAGGATTCTACTACGAGCAGTACTTC. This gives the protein CAWSLGFYYEQYF.

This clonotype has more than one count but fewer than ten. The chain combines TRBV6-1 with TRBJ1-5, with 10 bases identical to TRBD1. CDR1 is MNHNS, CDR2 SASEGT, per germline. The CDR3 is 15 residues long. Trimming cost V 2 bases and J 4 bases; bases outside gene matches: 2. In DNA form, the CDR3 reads TGTGCCAGCAGTGAACGGACAGGGGGTAATCAGCCCCAGCATTTT. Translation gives CASSERTGGNQPQHF.

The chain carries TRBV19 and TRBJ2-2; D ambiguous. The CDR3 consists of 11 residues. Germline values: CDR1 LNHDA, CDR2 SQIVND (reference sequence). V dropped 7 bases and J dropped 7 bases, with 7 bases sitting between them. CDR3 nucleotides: TGTGCCAGTATAAAGGGCGGGGAGCTGTTTTTT. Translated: CASIKGGELFF.